This TCR beta chain came from a study of shared clonotypes between healthy human individuals. Study-wide results and limits: Naive subsets, compared against memory subsets, generally had larger estimated richness values.

The CDR3 loop spans 13 amino acids. Germline assignment: CDR1 SQVTM and CDR2 ANQGSEA. The V gene end was trimmed by 8 bases and the J gene end by 0 bases; junction bases not matched to a gene: 3. On this clone: As yet, its antigen is unknown.

Once extracted for a subset, genomic DNA was divided evenly among several immunoSEQ plates. Study processing details: Filtering differed since immunoSEQ provided only junctions, with no quality scores. Generated by immunoSEQ multiplex PCR, the TCRdb table keeps only in-frame clones and is missing some. V and J calls and clone size are those listed in that table; D and trimming were worked out from the DNA. Among about 1,500,000 clones listed, roughly 96% were seen once. CD45RA-negative memory and CD45RA+ naive subsets were split from the CD4+ cells. The clonotype comes from a man aged 30 to 39 in good health. Material: naive CD4+ T cells sorted from blood. Subset of the sample: CD45RA+ positively selected. The V and J genes are TRBV29-1 and TRBJ2-1; 8 nucleotides agree with TRBD2. The CDR3 nucleotides read TGCAGCACGCGGGAGGTCTCCTACAATGAGCAGTTCTTC. As protein: CSTREVSYNEQFF.